Detailed here is one TCR beta chain. Antigen unknown. A much more abundant neighbour one base away suggests this may be a read error. Per the germline V gene, CDR1 is WNHNN and CDR2 is SYGVQD (reference sequence). CDR3 length: 14 residues. The sample belongs to a study of T cells in Graves' hyperthyroidism and ophthalmopathy. Findings and limits, study-wide: Most expanded thyroid clonotypes above 0.001 also appeared in blood.

The TCR beta CDR3 regions underwent amplification using RNA transcripts as the source. The primer set for the first-round RT-PCR of the TCR CDR3 was HTBI. TCRdb re-derived calls from the multiplex PCR reads in MiXCR, one entry per CDR3 protein. Counted here are some 400,000 distinct CDR3 sequences, 11% to 15% occurring once; the ten biggest clones make up around 10%. This rearrangement joins TRBV10-1 to TRBJ2-1; TRBD1 aligns across 9 bases. This clonotype was sampled from a woman in her sixties with Graves' hyperthyroidism. The sequenced sample was blood. The CDR3 region is CVSTPGTGLDEQFF. Written as DNA, the CDR3 is TGCGTCAGCACTCCTGGGACAGGGTTGGATGAGCAGTTCTTC.